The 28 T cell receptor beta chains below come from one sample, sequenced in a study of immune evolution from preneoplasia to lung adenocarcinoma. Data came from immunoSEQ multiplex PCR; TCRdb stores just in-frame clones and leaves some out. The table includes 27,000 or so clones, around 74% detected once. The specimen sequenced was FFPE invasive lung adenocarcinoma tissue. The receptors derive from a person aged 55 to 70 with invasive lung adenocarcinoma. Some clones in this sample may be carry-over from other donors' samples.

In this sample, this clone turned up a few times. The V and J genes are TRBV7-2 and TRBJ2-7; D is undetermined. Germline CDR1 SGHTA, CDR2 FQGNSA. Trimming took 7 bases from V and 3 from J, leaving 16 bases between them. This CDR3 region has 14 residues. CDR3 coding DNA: TGTGCCAGCAAGTGGGGATCAGGAAACTACGAGCAGTACTTC. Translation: CASKWGSGNYEQYF.

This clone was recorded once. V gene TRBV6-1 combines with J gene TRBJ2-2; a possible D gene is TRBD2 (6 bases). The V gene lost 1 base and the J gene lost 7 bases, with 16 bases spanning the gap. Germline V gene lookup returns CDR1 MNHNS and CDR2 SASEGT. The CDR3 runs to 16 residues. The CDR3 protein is CASSEDGGQLDGELFF. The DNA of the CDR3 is TGTGCCAGCAGTGAAGATGGAGGGCAGTTGGACGGGGAGCTGTTTTTT.

DNA for the CDR3: TGTGCCAGCAGCTCTTCGTTCTTCCGAGGAGGCACAGATACGCAGTATTTT. Translating it yields CASSSSFFRGGTDTQYF. The chain is built from TRBV7-9 and TRBJ2-3, with unresolved D. Between the trimmed V and J ends, which lost 4 bases and 1 base, there was a span of 18 bases. This CDR3 has 17 residues. Germline lookup yields CDR1 SEHNR and CDR2 FQNEAQ (reference sequence).

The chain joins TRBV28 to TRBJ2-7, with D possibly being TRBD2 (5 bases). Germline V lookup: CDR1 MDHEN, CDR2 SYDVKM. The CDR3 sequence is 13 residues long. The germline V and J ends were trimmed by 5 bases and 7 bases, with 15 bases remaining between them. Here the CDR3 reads CASSPGVKREQYF. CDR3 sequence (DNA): TGTGCCAGCAGTCCCGGGGTGAAGAGGGAGCAGTACTTC.

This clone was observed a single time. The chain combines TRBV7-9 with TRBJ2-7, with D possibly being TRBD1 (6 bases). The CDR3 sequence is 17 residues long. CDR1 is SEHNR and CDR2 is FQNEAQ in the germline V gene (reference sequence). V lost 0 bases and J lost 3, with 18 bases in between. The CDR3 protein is CASSLASGEHLLYEQYF. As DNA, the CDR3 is TGTGCCAGCAGCTTAGCTTCAGGGGAACACCTTCTCTACGAGCAGTACTTC.

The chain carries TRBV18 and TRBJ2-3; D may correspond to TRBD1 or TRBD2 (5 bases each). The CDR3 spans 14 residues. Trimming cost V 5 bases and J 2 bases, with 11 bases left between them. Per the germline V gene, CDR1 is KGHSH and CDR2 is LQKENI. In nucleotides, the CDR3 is TGTGCCAGCTCAGGGGGTTATGTCACAGATACGCAGTATTTT. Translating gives CASSGGYVTDTQYF.

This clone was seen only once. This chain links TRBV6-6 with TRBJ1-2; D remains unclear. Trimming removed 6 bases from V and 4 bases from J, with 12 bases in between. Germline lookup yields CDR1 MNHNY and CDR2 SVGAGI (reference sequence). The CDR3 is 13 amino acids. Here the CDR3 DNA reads TGTGCCAGCAGGAACCACCTGCTCTATGGCTACACCTTC. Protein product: CASRNHLLYGYTF.

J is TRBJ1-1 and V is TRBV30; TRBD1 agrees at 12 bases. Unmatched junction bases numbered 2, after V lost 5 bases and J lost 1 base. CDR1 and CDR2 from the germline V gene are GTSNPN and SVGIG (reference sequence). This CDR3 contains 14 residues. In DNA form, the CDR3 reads TGTGCCTGGGGGACAGGGGGCGCGAACACTGAAGCTTTCTTT. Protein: CAWGTGGANTEAFF.

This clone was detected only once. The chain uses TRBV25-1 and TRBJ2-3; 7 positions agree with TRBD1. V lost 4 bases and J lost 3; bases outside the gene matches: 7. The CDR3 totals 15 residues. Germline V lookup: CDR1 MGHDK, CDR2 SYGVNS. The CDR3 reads CASSGQGELTDTQYF. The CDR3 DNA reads TGTGCCAGCAGTGGACAGGGAGAACTTACAGATACGCAGTATTTT.

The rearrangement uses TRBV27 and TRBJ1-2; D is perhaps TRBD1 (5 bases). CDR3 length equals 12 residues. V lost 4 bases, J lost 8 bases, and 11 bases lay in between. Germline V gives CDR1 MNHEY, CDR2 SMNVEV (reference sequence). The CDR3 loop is CASSSPGKGYTF. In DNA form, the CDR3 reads TGTGCCAGCAGTTCCCCAGGGAAAGGCTACACCTTC.

CDR3 protein: CASSSPRDRGKEDTQYF. In DNA form, the CDR3 reads TGTGCCAGCAGCTCACCCCGGGACAGGGGGAAGGAAGATACGCAGTATTTT. The chain recombines TRBV11-3 with TRBJ2-3, with TRBD1 matching over 11 bases. Germline trimming cut 4 bases from V and 5 bases from J; bases unmatched to any gene: 11. The length of the CDR3 is 17 residues. Germline V gene lookup returns CDR1 SGHNT and CDR2 YENEEA.

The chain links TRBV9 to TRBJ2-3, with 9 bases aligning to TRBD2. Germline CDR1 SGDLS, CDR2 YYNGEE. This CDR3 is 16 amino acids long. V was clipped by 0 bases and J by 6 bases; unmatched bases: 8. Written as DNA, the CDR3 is TGTGCCAGCAGCGTAGCGGGGCGGGAGGGCCGTGATACGCAGTATTTT. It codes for CASSVAGREGRDTQYF.

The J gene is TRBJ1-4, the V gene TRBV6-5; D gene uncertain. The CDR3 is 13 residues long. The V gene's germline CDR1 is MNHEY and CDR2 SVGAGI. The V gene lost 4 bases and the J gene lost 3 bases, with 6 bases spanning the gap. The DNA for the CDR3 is TGTGCCAGCAGTTCCAGATCTAATGAAAAACTGTTTTTT. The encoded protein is CASSSRSNEKLFF.

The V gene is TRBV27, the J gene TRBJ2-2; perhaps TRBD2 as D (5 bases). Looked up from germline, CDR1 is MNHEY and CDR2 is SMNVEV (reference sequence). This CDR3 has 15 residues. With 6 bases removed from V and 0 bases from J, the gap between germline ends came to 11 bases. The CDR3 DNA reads TGTGCCAGCAGGATTAGCGCGACGAACACCGGGGAGCTGTTTTTT. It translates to CASRISATNTGELFF.

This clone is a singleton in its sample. This chain's CDR3 is CASSHLQGYGEAFF. CDR3 bases: TGTGCCAGCAGCCATCTACAGGGGTACGGTGAAGCTTTCTTT. This rearrangement joins TRBV28 to TRBJ1-1; 7 bases are a match to TRBD1. Germline lookup yields CDR1 MDHEN and CDR2 SYDVKM. The length of the CDR3 is 14 residues. V was clipped by 6 bases and J by 7 bases; unmatched bases: 11.

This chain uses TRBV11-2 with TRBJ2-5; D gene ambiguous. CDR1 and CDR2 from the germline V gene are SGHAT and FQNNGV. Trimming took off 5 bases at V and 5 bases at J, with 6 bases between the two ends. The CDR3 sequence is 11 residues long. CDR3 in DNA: TGTGCCAGCAGCGTTGGGGAGACCCAGTACTTC. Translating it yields CASSVGETQYF.

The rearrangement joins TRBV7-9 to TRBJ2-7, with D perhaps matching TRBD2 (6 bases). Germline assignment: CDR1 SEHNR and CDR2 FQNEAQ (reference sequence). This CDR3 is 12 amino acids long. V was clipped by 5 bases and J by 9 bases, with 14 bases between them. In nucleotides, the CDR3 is TGTGCCAGCAGCCCACTCCTAGCGAGGCAGTACTTC. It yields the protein CASSPLLARQYF.

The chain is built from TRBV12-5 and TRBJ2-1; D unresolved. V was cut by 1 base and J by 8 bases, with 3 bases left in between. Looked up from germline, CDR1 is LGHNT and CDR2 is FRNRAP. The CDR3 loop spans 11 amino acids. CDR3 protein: CASGLGYEQFF. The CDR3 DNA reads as TGTGCTAGTGGTTTGGGGTATGAGCAGTTCTTC.

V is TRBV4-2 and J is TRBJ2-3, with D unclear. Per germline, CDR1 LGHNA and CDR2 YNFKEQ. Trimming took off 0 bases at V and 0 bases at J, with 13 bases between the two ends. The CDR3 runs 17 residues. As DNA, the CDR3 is TGTGCCAGCAGCCAAGAATCCCGGGCCAAGAGCACAGATACGCAGTATTTT. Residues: CASSQESRAKSTDTQYF.

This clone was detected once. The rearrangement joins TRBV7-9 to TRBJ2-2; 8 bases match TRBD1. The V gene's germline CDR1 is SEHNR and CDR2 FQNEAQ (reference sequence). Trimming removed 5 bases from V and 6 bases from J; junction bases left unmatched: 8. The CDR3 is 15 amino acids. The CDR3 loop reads CASSGQGVGSGELFF. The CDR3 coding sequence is TGTGCCAGCAGCGGACAGGGTGTTGGTTCCGGGGAGCTGTTTTTT.

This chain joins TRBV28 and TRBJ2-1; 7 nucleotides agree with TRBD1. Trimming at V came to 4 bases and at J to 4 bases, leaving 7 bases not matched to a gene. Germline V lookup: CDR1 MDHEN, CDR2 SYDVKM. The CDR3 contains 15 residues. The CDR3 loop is CASSSGTESYNEQFF. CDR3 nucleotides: TGTGCCAGCAGTTCCGGGACAGAGAGTTACAATGAGCAGTTCTTC.

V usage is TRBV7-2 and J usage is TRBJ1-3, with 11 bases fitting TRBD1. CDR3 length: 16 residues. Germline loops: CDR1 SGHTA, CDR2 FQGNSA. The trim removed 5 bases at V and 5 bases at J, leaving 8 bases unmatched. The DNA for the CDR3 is TGTGCCAGCAGCCCAGTGGGGACAGGGGGACGAAACACCATATATTTT. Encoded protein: CASSPVGTGGRNTIYF.

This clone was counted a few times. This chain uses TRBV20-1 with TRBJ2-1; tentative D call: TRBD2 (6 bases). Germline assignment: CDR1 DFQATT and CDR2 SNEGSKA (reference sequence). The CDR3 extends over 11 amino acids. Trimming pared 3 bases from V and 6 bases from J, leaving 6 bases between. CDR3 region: CSARGGNEQFF. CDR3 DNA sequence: TGCAGTGCTAGGGGGGGCAATGAGCAGTTCTTC.

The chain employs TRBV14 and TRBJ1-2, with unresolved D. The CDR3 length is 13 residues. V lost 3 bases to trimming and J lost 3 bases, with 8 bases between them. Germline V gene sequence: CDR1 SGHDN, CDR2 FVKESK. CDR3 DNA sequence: TGTGCCAGCAGCCAGGGTATGGACTATGGCTACACCTTC. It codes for CASSQGMDYGYTF.

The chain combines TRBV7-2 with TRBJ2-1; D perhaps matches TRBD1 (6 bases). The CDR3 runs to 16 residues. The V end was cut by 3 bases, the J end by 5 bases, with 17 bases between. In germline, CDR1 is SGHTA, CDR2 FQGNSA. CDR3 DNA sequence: TGTGCCAGCAGCTTGTCGTACAGGGCAGGACACAATGAGCAGTTCTTC. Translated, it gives CASSLSYRAGHNEQFF.

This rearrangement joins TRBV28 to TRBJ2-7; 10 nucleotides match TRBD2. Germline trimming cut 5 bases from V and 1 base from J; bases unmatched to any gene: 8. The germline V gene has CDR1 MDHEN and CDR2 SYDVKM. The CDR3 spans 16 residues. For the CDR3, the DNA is TGTGCCAGCAGTATAATTAGCGGGAGGTCTTCCTACGAGCAGTACTTC. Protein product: CASSIISGRSSYEQYF.

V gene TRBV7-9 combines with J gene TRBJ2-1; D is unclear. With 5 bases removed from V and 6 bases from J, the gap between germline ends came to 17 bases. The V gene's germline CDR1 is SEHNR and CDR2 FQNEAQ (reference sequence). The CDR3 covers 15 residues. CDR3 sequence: CASSPWVMTGNEQFF. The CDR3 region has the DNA TGTGCCAGCAGCCCCTGGGTGATGACGGGCAATGAGCAGTTCTTC. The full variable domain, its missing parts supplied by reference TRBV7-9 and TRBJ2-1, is DTGVSQNPRHKITKRGQNVTFRCDPISEHNRLYWYRQTLGQGPEFLTYFQNEAQLEKSRLLSDRFSAERPKGSFSTLEIQRTEQGDSAMYLCASSPWVMTGNEQFFGPGTRLTVL.

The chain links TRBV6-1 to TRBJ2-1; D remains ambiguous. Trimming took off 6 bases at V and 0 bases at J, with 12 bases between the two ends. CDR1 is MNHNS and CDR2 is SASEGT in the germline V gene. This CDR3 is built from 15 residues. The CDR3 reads CASRTTLRSYNEQFF. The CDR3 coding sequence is TGTGCCAGCAGAACCACCCTTCGCTCCTACAATGAGCAGTTCTTC.